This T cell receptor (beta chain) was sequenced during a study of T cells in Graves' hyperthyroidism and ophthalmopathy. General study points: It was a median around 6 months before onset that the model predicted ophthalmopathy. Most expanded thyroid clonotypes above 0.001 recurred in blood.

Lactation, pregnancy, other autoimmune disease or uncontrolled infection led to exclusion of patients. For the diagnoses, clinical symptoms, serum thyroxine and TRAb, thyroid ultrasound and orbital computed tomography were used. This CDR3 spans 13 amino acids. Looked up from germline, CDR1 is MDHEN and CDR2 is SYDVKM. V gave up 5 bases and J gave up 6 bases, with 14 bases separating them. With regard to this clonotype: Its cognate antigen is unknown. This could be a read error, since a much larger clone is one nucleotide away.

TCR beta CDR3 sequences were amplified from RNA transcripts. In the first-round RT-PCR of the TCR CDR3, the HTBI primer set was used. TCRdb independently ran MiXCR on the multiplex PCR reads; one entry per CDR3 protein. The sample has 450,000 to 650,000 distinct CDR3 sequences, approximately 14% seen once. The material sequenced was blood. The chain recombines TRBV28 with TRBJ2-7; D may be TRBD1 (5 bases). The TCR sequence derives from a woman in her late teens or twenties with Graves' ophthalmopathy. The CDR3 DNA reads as TGTGCCAGCAGTCTGACAGTTTACCGCGAGCAGTACTTC. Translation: CASSLTVYREQYF.